Each of the 18 T cell receptor beta chains below was sequenced from the same sample in a study of T cell changes during pregnancy in multiple sclerosis. Generated by immunoSEQ multiplex PCR, the TCRdb table keeps only in-frame clones and is missing some. The table lists under 50,000 clones, 92% of them singletons, with about 27% in the top ten. This specimen was CD8+ T cells from peripheral blood mononuclear cells, taken before pregnancy. The receptors shown here come from a female donor with multiple sclerosis, enrolled in a pregnancy study.

J is TRBJ2-1 and V is TRBV4-1, with TRBD2 matching over 9 bases. CDR1 is MGHRA, CDR2 YSYEKL, per germline. The CDR3 runs 17 residues. Trimming at V came to 2 bases and at J to 6 bases, leaving 11 bases not matched to a gene. CDR3 in amino acids: CASSQRFAGGPANEQFF. Here the CDR3 DNA reads TGCGCCAGCAGCCAAAGGTTCGCGGGGGGGCCCGCCAATGAGCAGTTCTTC.

V gene TRBV25-1 combines with J gene TRBJ1-3, with D unclear. The ends were cut back, 1 base at V and 0 bases at J, with 7 bases in the middle. Germline values: CDR1 MGHDK, CDR2 SYGVNS. The CDR3 sequence is 15 residues long. CDR3 protein: CASSESPFSGNTIYF. The DNA for the CDR3 is TGTGCCAGCAGTGAATCCCCCTTCTCTGGAAACACCATATATTTT.

This chain uses TRBV5-6 with TRBJ2-7; 9 nucleotides agree with TRBD1. CDR1 is SGHDT and CDR2 is YYEEEE in the germline V gene. The CDR3 consists of 13 residues. V lost 2 bases to trimming and J lost 5 bases; unmatched junction nucleotides: 2. CDR3 sequence: CASSFGTGNEQYF. The DNA for the CDR3 is TGTGCCAGCAGCTTCGGGACAGGGAACGAGCAGTACTTC. Full variable domain (remainder filled in from reference TRBV5-6 and TRBJ2-7): DAGVTQSPTHLIKTRGQQVTLRCSPKSGHDTVSWYQQALGQGPQFIFQYYEEEERQRGNFPDRFSGHQFPNYSSELNVNALLLGDSALYLCASSFGTGNEQYFGPGTRLTVT.

CDR3 sequence (DNA): TGCGCCAGCAGCCAAGTTTTTCCAGGAATTGGGGCCAACGTCCTGACTTTC. This translates into CASSQVFPGIGANVLTF. The J gene is TRBJ2-6, the V gene TRBV4-1; D call uncertain. Germline V gene lookup returns CDR1 MGHRA and CDR2 YSYEKL. The CDR3 runs to 17 residues. Trimming took 1 base from V and 3 from J, leaving 13 bases between them.

The chain couples TRBV9 to TRBJ1-3; a weak D match, TRBD1 (5 bases). The CDR3 has 16 amino acids. Germline V lookup: CDR1 SGDLS, CDR2 YYNGEE. The V end was cut by 4 bases, the J end by 1 base, with 15 bases between. CDR3 sequence: CASSPHPAGSGNTIYF. The CDR3 bases are TGTGCCAGCAGCCCCCACCCAGCAGGGTCTGGAAACACCATATATTTT.

This chain links TRBV7-3 with TRBJ1-2; D is perhaps TRBD1 (5 bases). V was trimmed by 5 bases and J by 6 bases, leaving 16 bases between them. Germline lookup yields CDR1 SGHTA and CDR2 FQGTGA. The CDR3 consists of 14 residues. CDR3 sequence reads: CASSPWGGADGYTF. DNA of the CDR3: TGTGCCAGCAGCCCCTGGGGAGGGGCGGATGGCTACACCTTC.

The gene calls are TRBV9 and TRBJ1-2; 9 bases line up with TRBD1. The junction had 6 bases not matched to a gene; V was cut back by 3 bases and J by 3 bases. Germline assignment: CDR1 SGDLS and CDR2 YYNGEE. There are 15 residues in the CDR3. The CDR3 is CASSAGQGIDYGYTF. The DNA for the CDR3 is TGTGCCAGCAGCGCGGGACAGGGAATAGACTATGGCTACACCTTC.

V and J are TRBV9 and TRBJ2-3; 12 bases line up with TRBD2. V shed 5 bases and J 6 bases; nucleotides not matched to a gene: 10. The germline CDR1 and CDR2 sequences are SGDLS and YYNGEE. There are 16 residues in the CDR3. CDR3: CASRAGLAGPPDTQYF. For the CDR3, the DNA is TGTGCCAGCAGAGCTGGACTAGCGGGGCCCCCCGATACGCAGTATTTT.

The chain has TRBV7-8 and TRBJ1-5; 7 bases line up with TRBD1. V was clipped by 4 bases and J by 6 bases; unmatched bases: 6. Germline V gives CDR1 SGHVS, CDR2 FQNEAQ. The length of the CDR3 is 14 residues. The CDR3 DNA reads TGTGCCAGCAGCTCCTACAGGGGAGGTCAGCCCCAGCATTTT. This encodes CASSSYRGGQPQHF.

The CDR3 here is CASSVAGGRPGSYEQYF. The CDR3 DNA sequence: TGTGCCAGCAGCGTAGCGGGGGGCAGGCCAGGTTCCTACGAGCAGTACTTC. The V call is TRBV9, the J call TRBJ2-7, with TRBD2 as a possible D gene (7 bases). Deletions cut 0 bases from V and 1 base from J, with 17 bases between. The CDR3 extends over 17 amino acids. Germline CDR1 SGDLS, CDR2 YYNGEE.

The genes are TRBV21-1 and TRBJ2-1; TRBD1 is taken as the D call from the table, unchecked against the DNA. TRBV21-1 is shown as a pseudogene. This CDR3 is 15 amino acids long. The CDR3 DNA reads as TGTGCCAGCAGCAAAGCGCAGGGCACCTACAATGAGCAGTTCTTC. Residues: CASSKAQGTYNEQFF.

The chain is built from TRBV7-9 and TRBJ1-4; D is possibly TRBD1 (6 bases). V was cut by 5 bases and J by 4 bases, with 14 bases left in between. The germline CDR1 and CDR2 sequences are SEHNR and FQNEAQ (reference sequence). The CDR3 runs to 15 residues. CDR3 region: CASSRPGDGNEKLFF. The CDR3 nucleotides are TGTGCCAGCAGCCGACCAGGGGATGGTAATGAAAAACTGTTTTTT.

This clone has a count of ten or more. This chain joins TRBV6-5 and TRBJ1-1; weak D call: TRBD1 (5 bases). CDR3 size: 15 residues. Trimming removed 4 bases from V and 7 bases from J, with 19 bases in between. CDR1 MNHEY and CDR2 SVGAGI come from the germline V gene. CDR3 in amino acids: CASSLGSHGGVEAFF. CDR3 sequence (DNA): TGTGCCAGCAGTTTAGGCTCACACGGGGGGGTTGAAGCTTTCTTT.

The chain joins TRBV14 to TRBJ2-7; 7 bases agree with TRBD1. Germline V CDR1 and CDR2: SGHDN, FVKESK. With V trimmed by 4 bases and J by 3 bases, 3 bases remained unmatched. The CDR3 runs to 13 residues. CDR3 sequence: CASSLNRGYEQYF. CDR3 in DNA: TGTGCCAGCAGCCTGAACAGGGGCTACGAGCAGTACTTC.

This chain joins TRBV11-2 and TRBJ2-3; D ambiguous. Germline V lookup: CDR1 SGHAT, CDR2 FQNNGV. V lost 0 bases and J lost 4, with 11 bases in between. The CDR3 loop spans 15 amino acids. CDR3 residues: CASSLEDPSADTQYF. The CDR3 nucleotides are TGTGCCAGCAGCTTAGAAGATCCCAGCGCAGATACGCAGTATTTT.

The CDR3 DNA is TGTGTCACTACAAGGCGGGAGCTATACAATGAGCAGTTCTTC. Its protein product is CVTTRRELYNEQFF. This chain joins TRBV28 and TRBJ2-1; 7 bases align to TRBD2. CDR3 size: 14 residues. Germline-derived CDR1 and CDR2 are MDHEN and SYDVKM.

This rearrangement joins TRBV25-1 to TRBJ2-5; possibly TRBD2 for D (7 bases). V was cut by 7 bases and J by 5 bases, with 23 bases left in between. In germline, CDR1 is MGHDK, CDR2 SYGVNS. This CDR3 has 16 residues. DNA for the CDR3: TGTGCCAGCACTCCCACTTGGGGGGGGCCCGAGGAGACCCAGTACTTC. Its protein product is CASTPTWGGPEETQYF.

This chain joins TRBV19 and TRBJ1-1, with D unresolved. Germline V gives CDR1 LNHDA, CDR2 SQIVND (reference sequence). The CDR3 length is 16 residues. Trimming cost V 1 base and J 3 bases, with 15 bases left between them. The CDR3 reads CASSIVGQPGYTEAFF. DNA of the CDR3: TGTGCCAGTAGTATAGTAGGCCAACCGGGGTACACTGAAGCTTTCTTT.